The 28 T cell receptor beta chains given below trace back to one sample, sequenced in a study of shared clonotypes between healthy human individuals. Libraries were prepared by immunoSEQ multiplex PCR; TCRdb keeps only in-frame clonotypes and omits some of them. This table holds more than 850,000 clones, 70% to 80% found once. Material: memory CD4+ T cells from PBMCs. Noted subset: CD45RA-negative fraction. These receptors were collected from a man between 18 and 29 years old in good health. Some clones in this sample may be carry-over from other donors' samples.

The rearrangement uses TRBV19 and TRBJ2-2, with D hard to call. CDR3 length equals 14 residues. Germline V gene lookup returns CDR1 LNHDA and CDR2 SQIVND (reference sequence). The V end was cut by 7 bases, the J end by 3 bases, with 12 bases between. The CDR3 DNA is TGTGCCAGTATAACGGCAGGAGACACCGGGGAGCTGTTTTTT. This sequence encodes CASITAGDTGELFF.

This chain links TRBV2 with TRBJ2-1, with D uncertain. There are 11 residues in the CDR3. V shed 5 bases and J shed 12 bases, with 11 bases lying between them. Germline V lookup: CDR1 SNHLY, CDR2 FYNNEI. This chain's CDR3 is CASSPARVQFF. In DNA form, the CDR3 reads TGTGCCAGCAGTCCCGCCCGGGTGCAGTTCTTC.

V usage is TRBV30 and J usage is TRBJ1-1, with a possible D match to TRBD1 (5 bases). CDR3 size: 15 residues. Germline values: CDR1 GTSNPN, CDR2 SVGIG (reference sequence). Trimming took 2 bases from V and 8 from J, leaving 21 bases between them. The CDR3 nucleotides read TGTGCCTGGAGTCCCCGGACGGGACCGGCGGGCGAAGCTTTCTTT. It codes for CAWSPRTGPAGEAFF.

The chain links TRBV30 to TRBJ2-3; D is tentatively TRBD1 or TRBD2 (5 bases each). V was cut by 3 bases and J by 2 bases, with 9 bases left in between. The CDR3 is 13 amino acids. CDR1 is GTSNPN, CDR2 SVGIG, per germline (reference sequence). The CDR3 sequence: CAWSGTTTDTQYF. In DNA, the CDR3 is TGTGCCTGGAGCGGGACGACCACAGATACGCAGTATTTT.

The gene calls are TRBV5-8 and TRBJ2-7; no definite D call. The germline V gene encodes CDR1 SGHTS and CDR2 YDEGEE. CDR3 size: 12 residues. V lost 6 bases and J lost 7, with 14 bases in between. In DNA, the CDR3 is TGTGCCAGCAATGCCGTAGAGGAGGAGCAGTACTTC. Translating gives CASNAVEEEQYF.

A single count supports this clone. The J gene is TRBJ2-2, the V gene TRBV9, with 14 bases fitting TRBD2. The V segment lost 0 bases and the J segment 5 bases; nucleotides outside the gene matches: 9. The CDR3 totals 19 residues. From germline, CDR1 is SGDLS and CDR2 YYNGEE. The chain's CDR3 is CASSVAGTSGRRVTGELFF. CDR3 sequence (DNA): TGTGCCAGCAGCGTAGCTGGGACTAGCGGGAGACGGGTAACCGGGGAGCTGTTTTTT.

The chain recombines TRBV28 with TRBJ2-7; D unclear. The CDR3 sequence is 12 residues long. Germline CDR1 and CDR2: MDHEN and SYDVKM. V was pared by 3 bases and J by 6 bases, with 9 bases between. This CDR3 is CASSFGLGEQYF. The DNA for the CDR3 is TGTGCCAGCAGTTTTGGCCTGGGCGAGCAGTACTTC. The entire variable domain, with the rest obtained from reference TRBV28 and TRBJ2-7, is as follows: DVKVTQSSRYLVKRTGEKVFLECVQDMDHENMFWYRQDPGLGLRLIYFSYDVKMKEKGDIPEGYSVSREKKERFSLILESASTNQTSMYLCASSFGLGEQYFGPGTRLTVT.

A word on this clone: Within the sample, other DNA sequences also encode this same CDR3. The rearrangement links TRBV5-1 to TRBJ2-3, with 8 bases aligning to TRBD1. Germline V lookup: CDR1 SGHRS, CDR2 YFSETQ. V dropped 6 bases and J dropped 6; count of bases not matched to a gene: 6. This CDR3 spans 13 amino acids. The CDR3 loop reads CASTGQGRDTQYF. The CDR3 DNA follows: TGCGCCAGCACCGGACAGGGAAGGGATACGCAGTATTTT.

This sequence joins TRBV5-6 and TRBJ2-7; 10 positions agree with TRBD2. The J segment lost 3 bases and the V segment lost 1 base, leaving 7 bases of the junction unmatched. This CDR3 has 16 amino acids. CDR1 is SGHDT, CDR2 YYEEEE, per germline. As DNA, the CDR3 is TGTGCCAGCAGCTTGACCTCCGGGACTAGCGACTACGAGCAGTACTTC. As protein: CASSLTSGTSDYEQYF.

CDR3 residues: CASSSFWRERNEQFF. The CDR3 DNA sequence: TGTGCCAGCAGTTCATTCTGGCGGGAGCGAAATGAGCAGTTCTTC. V usage is TRBV28 and J usage is TRBJ2-1; 7 bases map to TRBD2. CDR1 and CDR2 (germline): MDHEN, SYDVKM. CDR3 length: 15 amino acids. Trimming cost V 4 bases and J 7 bases; bases outside gene matches: 10.

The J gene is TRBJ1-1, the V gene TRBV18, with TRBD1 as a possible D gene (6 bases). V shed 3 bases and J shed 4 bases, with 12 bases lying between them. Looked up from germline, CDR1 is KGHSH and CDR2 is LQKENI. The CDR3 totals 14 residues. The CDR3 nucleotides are TGTGCCAGCTCACCCGGGACACCGCCCACTGAAGCTTTCTTT. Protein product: CASSPGTPPTEAFF. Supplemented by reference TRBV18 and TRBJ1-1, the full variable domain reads NAGVMQNPRHLVRRRGQEARLRCSPMKGHSHVYWYRQLPEEGLKFMVYLQKENIIDESGMPKERFSAEFPKEGPSILRIQQVVRGDSAAYFCASSPGTPPTEAFFGQGTRLTVV.

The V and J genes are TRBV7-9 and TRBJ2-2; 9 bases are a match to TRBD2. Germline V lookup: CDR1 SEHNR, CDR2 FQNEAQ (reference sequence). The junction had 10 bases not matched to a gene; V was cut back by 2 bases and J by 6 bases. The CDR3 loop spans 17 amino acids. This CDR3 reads CASSLSRIAGDPGELFF. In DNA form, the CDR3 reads TGTGCCAGCAGCTTAAGTCGGATAGCGGGAGATCCCGGGGAGCTGTTTTTT.

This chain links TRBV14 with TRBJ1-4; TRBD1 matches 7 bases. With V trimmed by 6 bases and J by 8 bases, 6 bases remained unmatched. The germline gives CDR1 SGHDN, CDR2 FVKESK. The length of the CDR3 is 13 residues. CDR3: CASSSDRAEKLFF. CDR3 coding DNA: TGTGCCAGCAGTTCAGACAGGGCGGAAAAACTGTTTTTT.

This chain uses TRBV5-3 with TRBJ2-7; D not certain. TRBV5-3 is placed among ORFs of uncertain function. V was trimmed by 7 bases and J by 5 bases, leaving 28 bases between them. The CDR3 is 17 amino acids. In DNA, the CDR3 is TGTGCCAGAGGGTACAGCGCGTTAGGGTTCCCGGTCCACGAGCAGTACTTC. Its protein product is CARGYSALGFPVHEQYF.

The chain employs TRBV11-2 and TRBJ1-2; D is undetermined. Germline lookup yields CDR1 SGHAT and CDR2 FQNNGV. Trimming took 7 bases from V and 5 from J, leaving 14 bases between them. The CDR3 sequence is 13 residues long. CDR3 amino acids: CASTPGPTYGYTF. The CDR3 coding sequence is TGTGCCAGCACCCCCGGGCCAACTTATGGCTACACCTTC.

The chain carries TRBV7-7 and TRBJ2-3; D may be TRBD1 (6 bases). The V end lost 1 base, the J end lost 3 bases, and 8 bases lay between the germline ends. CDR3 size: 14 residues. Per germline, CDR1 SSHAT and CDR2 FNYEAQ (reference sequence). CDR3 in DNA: TGTGCCAGCAGCTTAGGGGGGCTGACAGATACGCAGTATTTT. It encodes CASSLGGLTDTQYF. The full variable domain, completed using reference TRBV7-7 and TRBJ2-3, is GAGVSQSPRYKVTKRGQDVTLRCDPISSHATLYWYQQALGQGPEFLTYFNYEAQPDKSGLPSDRFSAERPEGSISTLTIQRTEQRDSAMYRCASSLGGLTDTQYFGPGTRLTVL.

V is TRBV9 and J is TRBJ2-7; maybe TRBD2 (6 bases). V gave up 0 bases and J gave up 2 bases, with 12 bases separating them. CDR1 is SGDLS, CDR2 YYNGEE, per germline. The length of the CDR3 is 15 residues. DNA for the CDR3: TGTGCCAGCAGCGTAGAAGGACTACCTACCTACGAGCAGTACTTC. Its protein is CASSVEGLPTYEQYF.

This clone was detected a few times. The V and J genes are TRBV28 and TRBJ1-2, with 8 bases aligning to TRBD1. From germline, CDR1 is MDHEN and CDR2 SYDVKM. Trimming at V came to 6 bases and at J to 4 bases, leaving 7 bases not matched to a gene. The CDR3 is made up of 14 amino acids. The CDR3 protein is CASRRQGASYGYTF. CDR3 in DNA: TGTGCCAGCAGACGCCAGGGGGCGAGCTATGGCTACACCTTC.

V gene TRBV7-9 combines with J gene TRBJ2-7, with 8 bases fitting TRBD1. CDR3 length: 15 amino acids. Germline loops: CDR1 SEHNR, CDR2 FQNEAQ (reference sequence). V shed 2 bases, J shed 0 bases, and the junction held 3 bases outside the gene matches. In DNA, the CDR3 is TGTGCCAGCAGCTTATTCACAGGGGGCTCCTACGAGCAGTACTTC. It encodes CASSLFTGGSYEQYF.

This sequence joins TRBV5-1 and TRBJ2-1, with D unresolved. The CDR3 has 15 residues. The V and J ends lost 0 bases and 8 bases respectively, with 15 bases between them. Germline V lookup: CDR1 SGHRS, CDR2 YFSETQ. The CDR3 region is CASSLGRLFGDEQFF. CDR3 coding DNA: TGCGCCAGCAGCTTGGGGCGACTGTTTGGCGATGAGCAGTTCTTC.

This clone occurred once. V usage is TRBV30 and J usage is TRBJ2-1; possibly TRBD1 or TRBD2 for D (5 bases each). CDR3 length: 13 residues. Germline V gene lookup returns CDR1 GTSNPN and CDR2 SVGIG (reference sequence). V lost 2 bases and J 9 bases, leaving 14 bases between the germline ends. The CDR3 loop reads CAWSRELGTEQFF. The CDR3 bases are TGTGCCTGGAGTCGAGAACTAGGGACTGAGCAGTTCTTC. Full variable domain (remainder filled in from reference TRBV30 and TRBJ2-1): SQTIHQWPATLVQPVGSPLSLECTVEGTSNPNLYWYRQAAGRGLQLLFYSVGIGQISSEVPQNLSASRPQDRQFILSSKKLLLSDSGFYLCAWSRELGTEQFFGPGTRLTVL.

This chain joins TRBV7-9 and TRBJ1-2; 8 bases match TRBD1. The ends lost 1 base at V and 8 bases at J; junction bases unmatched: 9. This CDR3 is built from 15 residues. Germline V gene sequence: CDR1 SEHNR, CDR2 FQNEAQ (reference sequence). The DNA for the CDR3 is TGTGCCAGCAGCTTAGTGGAACAGGGGGAGTTGGGCTACACCTTC. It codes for CASSLVEQGELGYTF.

The CDR3 nucleotides are TGCAGCGTCTCTGCAGGTTTGGGCACTGAAGCTTTCTTT. The encoded protein is CSVSAGLGTEAFF. V gene TRBV29-1 combines with J gene TRBJ1-1; no reliable D call. CDR3 size: 13 residues. The germline gives CDR1 SQVTM, CDR2 ANQGSEA. Trimming stripped 6 bases from V and 4 bases from J, with 15 bases between.

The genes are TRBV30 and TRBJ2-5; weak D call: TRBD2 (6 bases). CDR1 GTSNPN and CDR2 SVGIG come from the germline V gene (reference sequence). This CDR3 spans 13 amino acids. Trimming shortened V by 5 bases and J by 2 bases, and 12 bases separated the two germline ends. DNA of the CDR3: TGTGCCTGGGACCCGGGACTTCAAGAGACCCAGTACTTC. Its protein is CAWDPGLQETQYF. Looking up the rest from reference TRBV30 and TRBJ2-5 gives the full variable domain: SQTIHQWPATLVQPVGSPLSLECTVEGTSNPNLYWYRQAAGRGLQLLFYSVGIGQISSEVPQNLSASRPQDRQFILSSKKLLLSDSGFYLCAWDPGLQETQYFGPGTRLLVL.

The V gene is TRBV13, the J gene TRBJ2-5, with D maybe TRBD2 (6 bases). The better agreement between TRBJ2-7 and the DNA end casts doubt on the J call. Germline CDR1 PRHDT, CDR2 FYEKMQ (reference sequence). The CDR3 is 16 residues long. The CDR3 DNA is TGTGCCAGCAGCTTAGTACCCGGGAGAAGCTCCTACGAGCAGTACTTC. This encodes CASSLVPGRSSYEQYF.

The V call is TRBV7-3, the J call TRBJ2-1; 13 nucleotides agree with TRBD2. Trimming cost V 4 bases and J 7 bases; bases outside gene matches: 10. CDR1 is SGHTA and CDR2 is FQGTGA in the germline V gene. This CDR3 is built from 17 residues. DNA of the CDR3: TGTGCCAGCAGCTCTCACTCCGGGACTAGCGGGAAGAATGAGCAGTTCTTC. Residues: CASSSHSGTSGKNEQFF.

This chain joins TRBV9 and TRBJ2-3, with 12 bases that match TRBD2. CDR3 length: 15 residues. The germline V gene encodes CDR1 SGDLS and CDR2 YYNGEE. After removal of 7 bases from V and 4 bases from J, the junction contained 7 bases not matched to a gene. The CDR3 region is CASGTGTSGSDTQYF. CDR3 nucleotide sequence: TGTGCCAGCGGAACCGGGACTAGCGGGTCAGATACGCAGTATTTT.

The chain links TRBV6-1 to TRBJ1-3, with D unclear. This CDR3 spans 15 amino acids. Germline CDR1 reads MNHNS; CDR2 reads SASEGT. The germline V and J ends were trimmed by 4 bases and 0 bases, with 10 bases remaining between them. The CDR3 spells CASSAASSSGNTIYF. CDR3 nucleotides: TGTGCCAGCAGTGCGGCCAGCTCCTCTGGAAACACCATATATTTT.